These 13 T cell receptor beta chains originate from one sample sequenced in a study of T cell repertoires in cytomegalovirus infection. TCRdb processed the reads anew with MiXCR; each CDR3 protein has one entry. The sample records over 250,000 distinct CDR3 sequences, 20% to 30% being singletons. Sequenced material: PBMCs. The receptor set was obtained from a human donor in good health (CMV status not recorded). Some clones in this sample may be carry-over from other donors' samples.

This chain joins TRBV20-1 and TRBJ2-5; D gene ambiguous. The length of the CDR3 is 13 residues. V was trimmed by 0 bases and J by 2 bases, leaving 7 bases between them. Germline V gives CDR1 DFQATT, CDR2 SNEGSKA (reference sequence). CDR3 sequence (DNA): TGCAGTGCTAGAGAGATATTGCAAGAGACCCAGTACTTC. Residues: CSAREILQETQYF.

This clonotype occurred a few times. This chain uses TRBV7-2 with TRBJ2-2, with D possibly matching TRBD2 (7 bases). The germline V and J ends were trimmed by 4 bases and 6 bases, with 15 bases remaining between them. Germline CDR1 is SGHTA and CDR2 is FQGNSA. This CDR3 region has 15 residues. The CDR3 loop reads CASSWGGRGAGELFF. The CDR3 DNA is TGTGCCAGCAGCTGGGGGGGGAGGGGGGCCGGGGAGCTGTTTTTT.

The chain's CDR3 is CASSVASGETYEQYF. CDR3 bases: TGTGCCAGCAGCGTTGCTAGCGGGGAGACCTACGAGCAGTACTTC. The chain couples TRBV7-2 to TRBJ2-7; 9 nucleotides line up with TRBD2. Germline-derived CDR1 and CDR2 are SGHTA and FQGNSA. V trimming: 5 bases; J trimming: 2 bases; junction bases outside the gene matches: 7. The length of the CDR3 is 15 residues.

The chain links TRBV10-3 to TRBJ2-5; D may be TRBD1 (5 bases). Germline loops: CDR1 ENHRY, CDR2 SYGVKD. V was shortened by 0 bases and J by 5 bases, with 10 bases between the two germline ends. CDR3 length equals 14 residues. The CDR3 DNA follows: TGTGCCATCAGTGAGTCGAAGGGGAAGGAGACCCAGTACTTC. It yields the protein CAISESKGKETQYF.

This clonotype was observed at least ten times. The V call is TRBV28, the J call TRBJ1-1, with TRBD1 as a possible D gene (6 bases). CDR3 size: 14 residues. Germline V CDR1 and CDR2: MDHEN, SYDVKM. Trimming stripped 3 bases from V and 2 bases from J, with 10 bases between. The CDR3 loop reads CASSLGTLNTEAFF. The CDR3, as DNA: TGTGCCAGCAGTTTGGGGACACTTAACACTGAAGCTTTCTTT.

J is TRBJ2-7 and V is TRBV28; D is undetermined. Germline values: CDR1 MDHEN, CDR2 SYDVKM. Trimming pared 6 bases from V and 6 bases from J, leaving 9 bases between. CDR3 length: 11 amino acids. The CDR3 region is CASSPALEQYF. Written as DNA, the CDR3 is TGTGCCAGCAGCCCCGCCCTCGAGCAGTACTTC.

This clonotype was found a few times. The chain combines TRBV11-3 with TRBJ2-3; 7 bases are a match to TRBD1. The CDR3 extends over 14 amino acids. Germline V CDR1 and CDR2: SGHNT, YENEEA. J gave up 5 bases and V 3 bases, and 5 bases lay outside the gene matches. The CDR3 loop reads CASSLGQSIDTQYF. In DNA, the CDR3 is TGTGCCAGCAGCTTGGGACAGTCTATAGATACGCAGTATTTT.

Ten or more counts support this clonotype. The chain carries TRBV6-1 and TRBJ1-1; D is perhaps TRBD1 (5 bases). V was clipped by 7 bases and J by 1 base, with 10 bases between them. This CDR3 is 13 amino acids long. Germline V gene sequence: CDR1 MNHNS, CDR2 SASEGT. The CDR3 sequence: CASTYQGNTEAFF. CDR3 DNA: TGTGCCAGCACCTACCAGGGGAACACTGAAGCTTTCTTT.

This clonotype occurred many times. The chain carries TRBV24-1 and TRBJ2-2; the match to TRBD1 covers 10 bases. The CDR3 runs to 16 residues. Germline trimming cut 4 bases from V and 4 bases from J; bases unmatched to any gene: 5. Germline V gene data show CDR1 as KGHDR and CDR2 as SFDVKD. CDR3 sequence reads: CATSDPGQGTTGELFF. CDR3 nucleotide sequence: TGTGCCACCAGTGACCCGGGACAGGGGACCACCGGGGAGCTGTTTTTT.

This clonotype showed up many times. The CDR3: CASSYRTPRVDEQFF. The CDR3 nucleotides read TGTGCCAGCAGCTACCGGACCCCCCGAGTAGATGAGCAGTTCTTC. The chain links TRBV7-2 to TRBJ2-1; D gene uncertain. This CDR3 is 15 amino acids long. The ends were cut back, 4 bases at V and 8 bases at J, with 18 bases in the middle. The germline V gene has CDR1 SGHTA and CDR2 FQGNSA.

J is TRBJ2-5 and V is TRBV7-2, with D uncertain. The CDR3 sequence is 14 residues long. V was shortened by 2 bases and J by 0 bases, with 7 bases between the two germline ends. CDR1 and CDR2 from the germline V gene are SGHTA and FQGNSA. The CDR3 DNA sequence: TGTGCCAGCAGCTTAAAGGTCTACCAAGAGACCCAGTACTTC. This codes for CASSLKVYQETQYF. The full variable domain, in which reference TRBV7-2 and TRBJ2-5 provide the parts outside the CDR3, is GAGVSQSPSNKVTEKGKDVELRCDPISGHTALYWYRQSLGQGLEFLIYFQGNSAPDKSGLPSDRFSAERTGGSVSTLTIQRTQQEDSAVYLCASSLKVYQETQYFGPGTRLLVL.

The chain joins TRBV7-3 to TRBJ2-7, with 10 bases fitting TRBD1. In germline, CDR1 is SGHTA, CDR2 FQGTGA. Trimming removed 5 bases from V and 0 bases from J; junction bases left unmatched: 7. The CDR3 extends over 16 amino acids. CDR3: CASSTTDRGSSYEQYF. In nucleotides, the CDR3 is TGTGCCAGCAGCACGACGGACAGGGGGAGCTCCTACGAGCAGTACTTC.

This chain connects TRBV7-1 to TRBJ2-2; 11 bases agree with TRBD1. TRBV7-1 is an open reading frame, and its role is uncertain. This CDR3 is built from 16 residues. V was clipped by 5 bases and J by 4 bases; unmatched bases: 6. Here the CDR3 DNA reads TGTGCCAGCAGCGCGGGACAGGGGGAGGTCACCGGGGAGCTGTTTTTT. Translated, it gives CASSAGQGEVTGELFF.